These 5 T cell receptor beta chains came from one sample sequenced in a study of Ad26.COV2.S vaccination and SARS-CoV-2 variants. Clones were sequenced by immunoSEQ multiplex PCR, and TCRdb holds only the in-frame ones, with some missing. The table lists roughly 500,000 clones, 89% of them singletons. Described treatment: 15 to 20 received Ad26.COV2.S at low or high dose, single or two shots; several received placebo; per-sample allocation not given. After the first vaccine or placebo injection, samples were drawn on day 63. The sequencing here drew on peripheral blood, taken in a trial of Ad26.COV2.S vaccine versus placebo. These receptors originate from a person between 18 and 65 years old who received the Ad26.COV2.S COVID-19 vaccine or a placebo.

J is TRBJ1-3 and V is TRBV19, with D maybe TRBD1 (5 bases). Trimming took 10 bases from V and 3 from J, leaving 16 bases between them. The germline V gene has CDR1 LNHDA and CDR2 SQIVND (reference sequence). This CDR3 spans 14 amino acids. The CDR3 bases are TGTGCCACCAGACATGACAGAATTGGAAACACCATATATTTT. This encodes CATRHDRIGNTIYF.

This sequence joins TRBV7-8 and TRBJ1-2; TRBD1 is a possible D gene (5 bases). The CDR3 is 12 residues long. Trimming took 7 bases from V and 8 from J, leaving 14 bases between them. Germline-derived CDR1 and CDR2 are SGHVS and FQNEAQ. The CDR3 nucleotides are TGTGCCAGCACCCCCTTGGGGGACGGCTACACCTTC. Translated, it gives CASTPLGDGYTF.

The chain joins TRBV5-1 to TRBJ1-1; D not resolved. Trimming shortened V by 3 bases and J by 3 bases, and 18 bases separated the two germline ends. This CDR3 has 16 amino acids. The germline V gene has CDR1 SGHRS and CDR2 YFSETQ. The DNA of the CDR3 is TGCGCCAGCAGCTCAGCCCGGTCCGGGTTGGACACTGAAGCTTTCTTT. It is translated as CASSSARSGLDTEAFF.

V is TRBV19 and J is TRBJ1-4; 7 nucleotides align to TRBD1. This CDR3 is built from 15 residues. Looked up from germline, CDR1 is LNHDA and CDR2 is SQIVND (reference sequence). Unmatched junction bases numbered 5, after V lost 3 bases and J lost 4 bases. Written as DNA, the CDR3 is TGTGCCAGTAGTATGAGGCAGGGGGTTAATGAAAAACTGTTTTTT. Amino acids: CASSMRQGVNEKLFF.

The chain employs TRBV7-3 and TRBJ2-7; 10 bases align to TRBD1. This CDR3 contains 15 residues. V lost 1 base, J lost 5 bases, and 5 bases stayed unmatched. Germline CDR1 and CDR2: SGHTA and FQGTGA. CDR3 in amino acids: CASSLKGQGFDEQYF. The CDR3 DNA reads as TGTGCCAGCAGCTTAAAGGGACAGGGGTTCGACGAGCAGTACTTC.